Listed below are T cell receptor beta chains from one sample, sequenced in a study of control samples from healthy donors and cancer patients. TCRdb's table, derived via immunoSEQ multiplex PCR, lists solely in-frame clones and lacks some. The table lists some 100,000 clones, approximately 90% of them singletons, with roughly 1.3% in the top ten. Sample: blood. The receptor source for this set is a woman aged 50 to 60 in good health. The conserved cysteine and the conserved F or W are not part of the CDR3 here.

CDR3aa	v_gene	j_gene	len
ASSWAGTDTQY	TRBV7-2	TRBJ2-3	11
ASSSMLHYGYT	TRBV28	TRBJ1-2	11
ASSSGTPRDYT	TRBV28	TRBJ1-2	11
ATSREGQGYEQY	TRBV15	TRBJ2-7	12
ASKNRGDPDYGYT	TRBV2	TRBJ1-2	13
ASTPVVTDTQY	TRBV5-5	TRBJ2-3	11
ASGLYGTQY	TRBV12-3/TRBV12-4	TRBJ2-5	9
ASSALGRGLGNTIY	TRBV3-1/TRBV3-2	TRBJ1-3	14
ASRVATSGAWEQY	TRBV6-5	TRBJ2-7	13
ASSQQGRGNQQPQH	TRBV7-8	TRBJ1-5	14
ASSSIQGSSNQPQH	TRBV28	TRBJ1-5	14
ASSFNREYGYT	TRBV7-8	TRBJ1-2	11
ATKGGRYQETQY	TRBV19	TRBJ2-5	12
SVEVIGAFGVGQY	TRBV29-1	TRBJ2-7	13
ASSLAYNSPLH	TRBV12-3/TRBV12-4	TRBJ1-6	11
ASRLGFNTEAF	TRBV5-4	TRBJ1-1	11
ASSFDRSQETQY	TRBV5-1	TRBJ2-5	12
ASSLASSGANVLT	TRBV7-2	TRBJ2-6	13
ASSAGVGGEDNQPQH	TRBV25-1	TRBJ1-5	15
ASSQGRYQETQY	TRBV4-3	TRBJ2-5	12
ASSLTSGGSPDEQY	TRBV28	TRBJ2-7	14
ASKSPGEDYGYT	TRBV28	TRBJ1-2	12
ASSLVRGAGAKEQY	TRBV7-2	TRBJ2-7	14
ASSGSSGRTGDTDTQY	TRBV2	TRBJ2-3	16
ASSSGQGGLDEQF	TRBV5-8	TRBJ2-1	13
ASSAGGAGGELF	TRBV28	TRBJ2-2	12
ASREERGGHYEQY	TRBV13	TRBJ2-7	13
ASRSTREAPYT	TRBV12-3/TRBV12-4	TRBJ1-2	11
ASSVGPGQMNTEAF	TRBV9	TRBJ1-1	14
ASGLAGAHEQF	TRBV5-1	TRBJ2-1	11
AISELDTTSTDTQY	TRBV10-3	TRBJ2-3	14
ASSPSSLRNEQF	TRBV7-9	TRBJ2-1	12
ASRHWGQGAGGNTIY	TRBV11-2	TRBJ1-3	15
ASSLDGRQPQH	TRBV5-1	TRBJ1-5	11
ASSRNRGPGQSTDTQY	TRBV6-6	TRBJ2-3	16
ASSLGRAGELF	TRBV12-3/TRBV12-4	TRBJ2-2	11
ATSRRLAGGTGELF	TRBV15	TRBJ2-2	14
ASSYDAGVNEKLF	TRBV7-3	TRBJ1-4	13
ASSRGFRDKGREQY	TRBV7-9	TRBJ2-7	14
ASSPEDTQY	TRBV12-3/TRBV12-4	TRBJ2-3	9
ASSELVGSNYGYT	TRBV6-1	TRBJ1-2	13
ASSYSGARTDTQY	TRBV11-1	TRBJ2-3	13